This TCR beta chain appears in the sequencing data of a study of T cell responses to AZD1222 COVID-19 vaccine. The CDR3 is made up of 17 amino acids. Germline assignment: CDR1 LGHDT and CDR2 YNNKEL (reference sequence). V lost 2 bases to trimming and J lost 0 bases, with 14 bases between them. On this clone itself: Antigen specificity is unknown.

Study-level results: In a largely white British group with more females than males, clonal diversity was possibly underestimated.

TCRdb's copy holds only in-frame clones and misses some; the assay was immunoSEQ multiplex PCR. The data hold tens of thousands of clones, with around 91% observed a single time. The sequencing used peripheral blood, collected on day 0 of AZD1222 vaccination. The TCR comes from an adult in good health. The chain links TRBV3-1 (or the pseudogene TRBV3-2) to TRBJ1-3; D is unclear. DNA for the CDR3: TGTGCCAGCAGCCAACCAAGGTCGATAAGCTCTGGAAACACCATATATTTT. It yields the protein CASSQPRSISSGNTIYF.